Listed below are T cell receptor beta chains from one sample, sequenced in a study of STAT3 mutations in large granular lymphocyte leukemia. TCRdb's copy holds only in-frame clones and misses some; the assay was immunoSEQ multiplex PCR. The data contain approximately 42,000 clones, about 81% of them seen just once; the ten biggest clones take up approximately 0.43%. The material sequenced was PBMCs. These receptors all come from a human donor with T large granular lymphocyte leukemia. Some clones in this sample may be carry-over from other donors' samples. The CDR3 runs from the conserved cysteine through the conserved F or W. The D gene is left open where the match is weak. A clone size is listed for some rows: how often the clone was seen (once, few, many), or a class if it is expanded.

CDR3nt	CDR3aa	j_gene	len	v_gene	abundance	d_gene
TGTGCCGGCGGATCCGATTTGGGGGGTTTAACTGAAGCTTTCTTT	CAGGSDLGGLTEAFF	TRBJ1-1	15	TRBV5-5	NA	NA
TGCGCCAGCAGCCTGCAGGGTTTACTCAATGAGCAGTTCTTC	CASSLQGLLNEQFF	TRBJ2-1	14	TRBV4-1	NA	NA
TGTGCCAGCCGAACTTATATGAACACTGAAGCTTTCTTT	CASRTYMNTEAFF	TRBJ1-1	13	TRBV7-2	NA	NA
TGTGCCAGCAGTGAAGCCCGACAGGGGGTTTATTCTCCCGAGCAGTACTTC	CASSEARQGVYSPEQYF	TRBJ2-7	17	TRBV6-1	NA	TRBD1
TGTGCCAGCTCACCCCATCCCGGGGAGCTGTTTTTT	CASSPHPGELFF	TRBJ2-2	12	TRBV18	NA	NA
TGTGCCAGCTCACAAAACCCCCTTCCTACCGGGGAGCTGTTTTTT	CASSQNPLPTGELFF	TRBJ2-2	15	TRBV18	NA	NA
TGCAGCGTTGAAGATCTTTTCCCCGGGACGGTAAATGAAAAACTGTTTTTT	CSVEDLFPGTVNEKLFF	TRBJ1-4	17	TRBV29-1	NA	NA
TGTGCCAGCAGCTTAGAGCTTGAAAAACTGTTTTTT	CASSLELEKLFF	TRBJ1-4	12	TRBV7-9	once	NA
TGTGCCAGCAGCCCCCGGCCCATGAACACTGAAGCTTTCTTT	CASSPRPMNTEAFF	TRBJ1-1	14	TRBV13	NA	NA
TGTGCCAGCAGCCAATTTCACGGAGATGGCTACACCTTC	CASSQFHGDGYTF	TRBJ1-2	13	TRBV14	NA	NA
TGTGCCAGCAGCCCTTGGACAGGTGACATCGGCTACACCTTC	CASSPWTGDIGYTF	TRBJ1-2	14	TRBV11-2	NA	TRBD1
TGTGCCAGCAGTGAGCGGCAGTACACCTTC	CASSERQYTF	TRBJ1-2	10	TRBV2	NA	NA
TGTGCCAGCAGCTTGCTGACAGCGGCTTATAGCAATCAGCCCCAGCATTTT	CASSLLTAAYSNQPQHF	TRBJ1-5	17	TRBV5-8	NA	NA
TGTGCCAGCAGCTTGCGATCCGGGCTGGATACGCAGTATTTT	CASSLRSGLDTQYF	TRBJ2-3	14	TRBV5-4	NA	NA
TGTGCCAGCTCACCAGGGCGGGCTGAAGCTTTCTTT	CASSPGRAEAFF	TRBJ1-1	12	TRBV18	once	NA
TGTGCCAGCAGTTATTCTGGGCGGGGCAATCAGCCCCAGCATTTT	CASSYSGRGNQPQHF	TRBJ1-5	15	TRBV7-2	once	NA
TGTGCCAGCACCCCGACAGGGAACTATGGCTACACCTTC	CASTPTGNYGYTF	TRBJ1-2	13	TRBV6-5	NA	TRBD1
TGTGCCAGCAGCCCGAGGGGAAGCTCCTACAATGAGCAGTTCTTC	CASSPRGSSYNEQFF	TRBJ2-1	15	TRBV2	once	NA
TGCAGCGTAGCTGACAGCTACGAGCAGTACTTC	CSVADSYEQYF	TRBJ2-7	11	TRBV29-1	once	NA
TGTGCCAGCAGTCGAGACAGGGGCCGCAGAGAAGATACGCAGTATTTT	CASSRDRGRREDTQYF	TRBJ2-3	16	TRBV2	NA	TRBD1
TGTGCCAGCAGTCCCCCCGAGAAGGGAGGCAACTATGGCTACACCTTC	CASSPPEKGGNYGYTF	TRBJ1-2	16	TRBV6-6	once	NA
TGTGCCAGCAGCTTATCAGGGGTCTCCTACGAGCAGTACTTC	CASSLSGVSYEQYF	TRBJ2-7	14	TRBV11-2	NA	NA
TGTGCCAGCAGGGAGGGTAATCGGGACACTGAAGCTTTCTTT	CASREGNRDTEAFF	TRBJ1-1	14	TRBV6-1	NA	NA
TGTGCCAGCAGTTACTCGCCCAACGGGGAAAAACTGTTTTTT	CASSYSPNGEKLFF	TRBJ1-4	14	TRBV6-5	few	NA
TGTGCCAGCAGTTACGATAGCGGGCCTCAAGAGACCCAGTACTTC	CASSYDSGPQETQYF	TRBJ2-5	15	TRBV6-5	NA	TRBD2